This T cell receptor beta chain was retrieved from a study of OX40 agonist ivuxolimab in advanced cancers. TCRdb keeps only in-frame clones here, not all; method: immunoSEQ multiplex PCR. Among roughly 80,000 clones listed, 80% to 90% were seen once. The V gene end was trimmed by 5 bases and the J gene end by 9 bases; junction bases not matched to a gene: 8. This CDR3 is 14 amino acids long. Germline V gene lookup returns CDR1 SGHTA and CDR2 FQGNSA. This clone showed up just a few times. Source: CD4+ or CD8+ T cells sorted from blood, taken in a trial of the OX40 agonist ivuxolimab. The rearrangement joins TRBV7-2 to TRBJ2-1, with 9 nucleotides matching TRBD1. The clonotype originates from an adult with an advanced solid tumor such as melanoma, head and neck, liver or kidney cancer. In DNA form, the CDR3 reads TGTGCCAGCAGCCCGGGACAGGGTAAAGGTGAGCAGTTCTTC. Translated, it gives CASSPGQGKGEQFF.